This T cell receptor beta chain was obtained from a study of a mutant IDH1 vaccine in newly diagnosed glioma. Study-level information: Former treatment meant radiotherapy, temozolomide, or both; the majority had gotten both. Overall study findings and caveats: Vaccination elicited immune responses in 93.3% of patients.

Note on this clone: No antigen is known for it.

Documented time point: week 11, during vaccination. Doses of 300 ug of mutant IDH1 20-mer peptide were given with topical imiquimod. Astrocytomas found in donors were new, WHO grade 3 or 4, IDH1-mutant and ATRX-lost. Sequenced by immunoSEQ multiplex PCR; TCRdb stores in-frame clones only, minus some. The sample holds over 95,000 clones, about 90% seen once. The starting material was PBMCs, obtained from a glioma patient whose treatment included an IDH1 peptide vaccine. This TCR was sampled from a woman aged 50 to 60 with glioma.

In DNA form, the CDR3 reads TGCGCCAGCAGCCTGGACAGTAGCTCCTACGAGCAGTACTTC. Translation: CASSLDSSSYEQYF. The chain couples TRBV4-1 to TRBJ2-7; tentatively, D is TRBD1 (6 bases). The CDR3 runs 14 residues. Trimming shortened V by 4 bases and J by 0 bases, and 10 bases separated the two germline ends. Germline V gene lookup returns CDR1 MGHRA and CDR2 YSYEKL.